A selection of T cell receptor beta chains follows, all from one sample in a study of blood T cell repertoires in COVID-19. Profiled with immunoSEQ multiplex PCR; TCRdb holds only in-frame clones, not every one. The sample shows approximately 240,000 clones, more than 75% of them seen only once. The source material was peripheral blood. These receptor sequences come from a woman in her thirties who had recovered from COVID-19. Both conserved end residues are part of each CDR3. A D gene is named only where the DNA matches it firmly. Expanded clones get a size class; other rows say once, few or many, or leave the size out.

j_gene: TRBJ2-1
v_gene: TRBV2
len: 16
abundance: NA
d_gene: TRBD2
CDR3nt: TGTGCCAGCCGTAGGGCTAGCGGGGGGACTGGGGATGAGCAGTTCTTC
CDR3aa: CASRRASGGTGDEQFF

j_gene: TRBJ2-3
v_gene: TRBV9
len: 14
abundance: NA
d_gene: NA
CDR3nt: TGTGCCAGCAGTGGCAGGGAAGGCACAGATACGCAGTATTTT
CDR3aa: CASSGREGTDTQYF

j_gene: TRBJ2-6
v_gene: TRBV5-1
len: 16
abundance: NA
d_gene: TRBD1
CDR3nt: TGCGCCAGCAGCTTCGGGACAGGGGCTGGGGCCAACGTCCTGACTTTC
CDR3aa: CASSFGTGAGANVLTF

j_gene: TRBJ2-1
v_gene: TRBV4-3
len: 15
abundance: NA
d_gene: NA
CDR3nt: TGCGCCAGCAGCTATGACTGGGTCGCCTCTAATGAGCAGTTCTTC
CDR3aa: CASSYDWVASNEQFF

j_gene: TRBJ1-5
v_gene: TRBV19
len: 16
abundance: NA
d_gene: NA
CDR3nt: TGTGCCAGTAGTGCCAGGGGCCATTACCCTAATCAGCCCCAGCATTTT
CDR3aa: CASSARGHYPNQPQHF

j_gene: TRBJ2-5
v_gene: TRBV7-3
len: 13
abundance: NA
d_gene: NA
CDR3nt: TGTGCCAGCAGCTCGGAGTACCAAGAGACCCAGTACTTC
CDR3aa: CASSSEYQETQYF

j_gene: TRBJ2-3
v_gene: TRBV5-6
len: 13
abundance: NA
d_gene: NA
CDR3nt: TGTGCCAGCAGCGCAGGCCGCACAGATACGCAGTATTTT
CDR3aa: CASSAGRTDTQYF

j_gene: TRBJ1-2
v_gene: TRBV12-3/TRBV12-4
len: 13
abundance: NA
d_gene: NA
CDR3nt: TGTGCCAGCAGTCGACAGGAGGCCTATGGCTACACCTTC
CDR3aa: CASSRQEAYGYTF

j_gene: TRBJ1-2
v_gene: TRBV25-1
len: 12
abundance: NA
d_gene: NA
CDR3nt: TGTGCCACAACCCACGGGGGGTATGGCTACACCTTC
CDR3aa: CATTHGGYGYTF

j_gene: TRBJ2-1
v_gene: TRBV6-5
len: 13
abundance: many
d_gene: NA
CDR3nt: TGTGCCAGCAGTTACTCGGGCGCGGGTGAGCAGTTCTTC
CDR3aa: CASSYSGAGEQFF

j_gene: TRBJ1-2
v_gene: TRBV5-1
len: 17
abundance: NA
d_gene: NA
CDR3nt: TGCGCCAGCAGCTTTATTGTCGGCGGACAGCTTAACTATGGCTACACCTTC
CDR3aa: CASSFIVGGQLNYGYTF

j_gene: TRBJ1-1
v_gene: TRBV18
len: 13
abundance: NA
d_gene: TRBD1
CDR3nt: TGTGCCAGCGGACAGGGGGGTGACACTGAAGCTTTCTTT
CDR3aa: CASGQGGDTEAFF

j_gene: TRBJ1-5
v_gene: TRBV30
len: 16
abundance: NA
d_gene: TRBD1
CDR3nt: TGTGCCTGGAGTGTAGTCGGGACAGGGTTGAATCAGCCCCAGCATTTT
CDR3aa: CAWSVVGTGLNQPQHF

j_gene: TRBJ2-6
v_gene: TRBV7-3
len: 18
abundance: once
d_gene: NA
CDR3nt: TGTGCCAGCAGCTTAATCGCGGGGCAACATTCTGGGGCCAACGTCCTGACTTTC
CDR3aa: CASSLIAGQHSGANVLTF

j_gene: TRBJ2-3
v_gene: TRBV19
len: 15
abundance: NA
d_gene: TRBD2
CDR3nt: TGTGCCAGTAGTAGGACTAGCTCAAGGGCAGATACGCAGTATTTT
CDR3aa: CASSRTSSRADTQYF

j_gene: TRBJ1-2
v_gene: TRBV2
len: 15
abundance: NA
d_gene: NA
CDR3nt: TGTGCCAGCCTGCCGTGGGCCCAGAGAAGCTATGGCTACACCTTC
CDR3aa: CASLPWAQRSYGYTF

j_gene: TRBJ1-3
v_gene: TRBV21-1
len: 16
abundance: NA
d_gene: NA
CDR3nt: TGTGCCAGCAGCAATCGGGAACCTGTCTCTGGAAACACCATATATTTT
CDR3aa: CASSNREPVSGNTIYF

j_gene: TRBJ1-2
v_gene: TRBV2
len: 13
abundance: NA
d_gene: TRBD1
CDR3nt: TGTGCCAGCAGTACGGACAGGGGCAATGGCTACACCTTC
CDR3aa: CASSTDRGNGYTF

j_gene: TRBJ2-1
v_gene: TRBV5-8
len: 15
abundance: NA
d_gene: NA
CDR3nt: TGTGCCAGCAGCTTTTTAGACAGTATTGACAATGAGCAGTTCTTC
CDR3aa: CASSFLDSIDNEQFF

j_gene: TRBJ1-1
v_gene: TRBV5-1
len: 15
abundance: NA
d_gene: TRBD1
CDR3nt: TGCGCCAGCAGCTTGACTCTGGACAGGGGCTCTAAAGCTTTCTTT
CDR3aa: CASSLTLDRGSKAFF

j_gene: TRBJ2-5
v_gene: TRBV2
len: 14
abundance: NA
d_gene: TRBD2
CDR3nt: TGTGCCAGCACTCGCGGGGGGACTCAAGAGACCCAGTACTTC
CDR3aa: CASTRGGTQETQYF

j_gene: TRBJ2-5
v_gene: TRBV18
len: 12
abundance: NA
d_gene: NA
CDR3nt: TGTGCCAGCTCACCACCGGGCGAGACCCAGTACTTC
CDR3aa: CASSPPGETQYF

j_gene: TRBJ2-5
v_gene: TRBV5-1
len: 15
abundance: NA
d_gene: TRBD2
CDR3nt: TGCGCCAGCAGCTTAGCGGGGGGGCAGTTTGAGACCCAGTACTTC
CDR3aa: CASSLAGGQFETQYF

j_gene: TRBJ2-2
v_gene: TRBV7-2
len: 15
abundance: NA
d_gene: TRBD2
CDR3nt: TGTGCCAGCAGCCAAAAGCGGGGGGGCACCGGGGAGCTGTTTTTT
CDR3aa: CASSQKRGGTGELFF

j_gene: TRBJ2-3
v_gene: TRBV5-1
len: 13
abundance: NA
d_gene: NA
CDR3nt: TGCGCCAGCAGCTTGGACAGTACAGATACGCAGTATTTT
CDR3aa: CASSLDSTDTQYF

j_gene: TRBJ2-5
v_gene: TRBV7-3
len: 16
abundance: NA
d_gene: TRBD2
CDR3nt: TGTGCCAGCGCCGGAGGGACTAGCGGGGACCAAGAGACCCAGTACTTC
CDR3aa: CASAGGTSGDQETQYF

j_gene: TRBJ2-1
v_gene: TRBV18
len: 13
abundance: once
d_gene: NA
CDR3nt: TGTGCCAGCTCACCGGGAGCCCAAAATGAGCAGTTCTTC
CDR3aa: CASSPGAQNEQFF

j_gene: TRBJ2-7
v_gene: TRBV3-1/TRBV3-2
len: 15
abundance: NA
d_gene: TRBD2
CDR3nt: TGTGCCAGCAGCCAAGTCGCGGGGGGCTCCTACGAGCAGTACTTC
CDR3aa: CASSQVAGGSYEQYF